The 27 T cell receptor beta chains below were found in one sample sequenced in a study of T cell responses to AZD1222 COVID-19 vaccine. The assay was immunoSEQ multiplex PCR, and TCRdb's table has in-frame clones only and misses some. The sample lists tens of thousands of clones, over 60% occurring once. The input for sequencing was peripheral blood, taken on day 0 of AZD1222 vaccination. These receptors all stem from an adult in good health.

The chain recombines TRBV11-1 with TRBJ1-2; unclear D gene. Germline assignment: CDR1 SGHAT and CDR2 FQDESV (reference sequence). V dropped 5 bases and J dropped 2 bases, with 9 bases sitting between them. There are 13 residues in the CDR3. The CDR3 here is CASSTESNYGYTF. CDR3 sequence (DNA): TGTGCCAGCAGCACCGAGTCGAACTATGGCTACACCTTC.

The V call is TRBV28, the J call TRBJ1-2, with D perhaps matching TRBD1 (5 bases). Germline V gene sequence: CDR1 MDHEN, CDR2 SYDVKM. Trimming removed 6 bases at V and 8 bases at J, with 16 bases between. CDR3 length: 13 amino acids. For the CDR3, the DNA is TGTGCCAGCAGACAAACCGGGACGCGGGGCTACACCTTC. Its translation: CASRQTGTRGYTF.

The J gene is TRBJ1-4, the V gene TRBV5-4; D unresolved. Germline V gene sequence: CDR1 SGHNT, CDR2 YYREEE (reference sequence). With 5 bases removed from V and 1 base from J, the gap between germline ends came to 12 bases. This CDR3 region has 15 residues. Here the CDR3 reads CASRPTPQTNEKLFF. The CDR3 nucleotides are TGTGCCAGCAGACCAACACCACAAACTAATGAAAAACTGTTTTTT.

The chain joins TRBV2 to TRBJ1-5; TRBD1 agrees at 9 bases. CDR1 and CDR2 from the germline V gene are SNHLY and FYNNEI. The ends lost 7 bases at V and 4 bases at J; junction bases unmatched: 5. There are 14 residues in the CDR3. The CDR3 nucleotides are TGTGCCAGCATGGGGACAGGGAGGAATCAGCCCCAGCATTTT. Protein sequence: CASMGTGRNQPQHF.

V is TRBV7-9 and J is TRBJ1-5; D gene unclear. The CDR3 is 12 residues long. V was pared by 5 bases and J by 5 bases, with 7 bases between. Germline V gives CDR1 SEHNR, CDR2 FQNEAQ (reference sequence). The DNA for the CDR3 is TGTGCCAGCAGCCTCGCTGATCAGCCCCAGCATTTT. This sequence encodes CASSLADQPQHF.

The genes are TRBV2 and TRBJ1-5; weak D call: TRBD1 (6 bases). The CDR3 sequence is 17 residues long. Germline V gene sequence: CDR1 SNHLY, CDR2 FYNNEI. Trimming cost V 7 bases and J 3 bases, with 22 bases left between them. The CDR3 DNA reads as TGTGCCAGCATTTGGCAAACTTCGGACAGCCTCAATCAGCCCCAGCATTTT. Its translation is CASIWQTSDSLNQPQHF.

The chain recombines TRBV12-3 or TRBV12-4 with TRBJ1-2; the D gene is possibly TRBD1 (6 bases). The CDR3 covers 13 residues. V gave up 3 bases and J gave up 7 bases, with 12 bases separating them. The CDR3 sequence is CASSLGAEVGYTF. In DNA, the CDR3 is TGTGCCAGCAGTTTGGGGGCAGAGGTTGGCTACACCTTC.

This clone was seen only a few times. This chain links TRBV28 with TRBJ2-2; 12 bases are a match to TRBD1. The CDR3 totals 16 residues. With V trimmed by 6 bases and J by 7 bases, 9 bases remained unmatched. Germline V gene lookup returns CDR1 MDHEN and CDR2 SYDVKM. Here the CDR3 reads CASSDRDRGRDGELFF. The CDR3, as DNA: TGTGCCAGCAGCGACCGGGACAGGGGGCGTGACGGGGAGCTGTTTTTT.

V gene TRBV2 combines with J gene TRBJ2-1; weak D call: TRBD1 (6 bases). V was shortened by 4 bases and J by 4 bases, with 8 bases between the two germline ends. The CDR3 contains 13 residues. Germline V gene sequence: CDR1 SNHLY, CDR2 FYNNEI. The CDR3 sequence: CASSATGYNEQFF. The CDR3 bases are TGTGCCAGCAGTGCGACAGGATACAATGAGCAGTTCTTC.

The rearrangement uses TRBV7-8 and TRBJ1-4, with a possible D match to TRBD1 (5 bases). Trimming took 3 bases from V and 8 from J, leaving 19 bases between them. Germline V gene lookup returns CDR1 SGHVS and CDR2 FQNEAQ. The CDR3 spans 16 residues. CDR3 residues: CASSFWPRGRKEKLFF. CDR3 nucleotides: TGTGCCAGCAGCTTTTGGCCGAGGGGTAGAAAAGAAAAACTGTTTTTT. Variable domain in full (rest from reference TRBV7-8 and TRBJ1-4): GAGVSQSPRYKVAKRGQDVALRCDPISGHVSLFWYQQALGQGPEFLTYFQNEAQLDKSGLPSDRFFAERPEGSVSTLKIQRTQQEDSAVYLCASSFWPRGRKEKLFFGSGTQLSVL.

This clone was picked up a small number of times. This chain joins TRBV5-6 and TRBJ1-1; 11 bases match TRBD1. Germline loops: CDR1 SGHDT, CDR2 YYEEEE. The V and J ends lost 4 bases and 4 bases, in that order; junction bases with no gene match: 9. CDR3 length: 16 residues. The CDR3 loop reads CASSPGTGGVGTEAFF. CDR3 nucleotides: TGTGCCAGCAGCCCCGGGACAGGGGGAGTGGGCACTGAAGCTTTCTTT.

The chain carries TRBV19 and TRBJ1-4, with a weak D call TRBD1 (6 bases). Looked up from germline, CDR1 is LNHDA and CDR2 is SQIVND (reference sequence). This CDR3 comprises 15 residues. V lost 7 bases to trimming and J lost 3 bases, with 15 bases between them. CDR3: CASMMTGEPNEKLFF. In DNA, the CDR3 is TGTGCCAGTATGATGACAGGTGAACCTAATGAAAAACTGTTTTTT.

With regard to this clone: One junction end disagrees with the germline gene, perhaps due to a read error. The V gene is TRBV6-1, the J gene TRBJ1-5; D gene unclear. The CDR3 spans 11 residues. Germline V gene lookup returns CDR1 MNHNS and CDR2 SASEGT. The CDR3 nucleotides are TGTGCCAGCAGTGAACGGGATGGGGTGTATTTT. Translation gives CASSERDGVYF.

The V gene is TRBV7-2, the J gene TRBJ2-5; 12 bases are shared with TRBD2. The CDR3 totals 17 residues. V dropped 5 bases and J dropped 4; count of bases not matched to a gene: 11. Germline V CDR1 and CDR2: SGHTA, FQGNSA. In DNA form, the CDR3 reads TGTGCCAGCAGCCCGACTAGCGGGGGAGTCGTCCGAGAGACCCAGTACTTC. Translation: CASSPTSGGVVRETQYF. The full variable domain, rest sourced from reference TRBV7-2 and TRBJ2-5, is GAGVSQSPSNKVTEKGKDVELRCDPISGHTALYWYRQSLGQGLEFLIYFQGNSAPDKSGLPSDRFSAERTGGSVSTLTIQRTQQEDSAVYLCASSPTSGGVVRETQYFGPGTRLLVL.

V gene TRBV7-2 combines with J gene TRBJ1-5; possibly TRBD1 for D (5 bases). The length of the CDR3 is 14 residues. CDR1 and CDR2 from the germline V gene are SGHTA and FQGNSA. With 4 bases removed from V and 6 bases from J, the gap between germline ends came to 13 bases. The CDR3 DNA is TGTGCCAGCAGCTCCCGGGCCGGGGGTCAGCCCCAGCATTTT. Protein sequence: CASSSRAGGQPQHF.

CDR3 coding DNA: TGTGCCAGCAGCCAAACTAGCGGGGGGGCCGTCGGGGAGCTGTTTTTT. Translating it yields CASSQTSGGAVGELFF. J is TRBJ2-2 and V is TRBV5-8; TRBD2 agrees at 13 bases. This CDR3 is built from 16 residues. The V segment lost 4 bases and the J segment 7 bases; nucleotides outside the gene matches: 7. Germline V lookup: CDR1 SGHTS, CDR2 YDEGEE.

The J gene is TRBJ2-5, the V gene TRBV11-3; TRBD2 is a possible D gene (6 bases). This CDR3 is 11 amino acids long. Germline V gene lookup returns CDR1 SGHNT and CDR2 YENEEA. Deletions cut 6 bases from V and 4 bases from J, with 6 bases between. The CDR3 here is CASREGETQYF. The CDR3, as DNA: TGTGCCAGCAGGGAGGGAGAGACCCAGTACTTC.

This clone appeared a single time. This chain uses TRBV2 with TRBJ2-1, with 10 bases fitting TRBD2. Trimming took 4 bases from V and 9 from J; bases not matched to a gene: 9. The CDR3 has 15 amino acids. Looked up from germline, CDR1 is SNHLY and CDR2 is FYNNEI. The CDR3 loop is CASSVLAGGGTEQFF. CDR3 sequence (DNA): TGTGCCAGCAGTGTGTTAGCGGGGGGTGGGACTGAGCAGTTCTTC.

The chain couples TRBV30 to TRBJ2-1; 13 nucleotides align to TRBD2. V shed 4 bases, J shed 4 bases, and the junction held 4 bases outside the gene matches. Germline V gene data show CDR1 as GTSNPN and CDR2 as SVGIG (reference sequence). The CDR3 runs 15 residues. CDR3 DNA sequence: TGTGCCTGGACCGAACTAGCGGGGGGGTACAATGAGCAGTTCTTC. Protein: CAWTELAGGYNEQFF.

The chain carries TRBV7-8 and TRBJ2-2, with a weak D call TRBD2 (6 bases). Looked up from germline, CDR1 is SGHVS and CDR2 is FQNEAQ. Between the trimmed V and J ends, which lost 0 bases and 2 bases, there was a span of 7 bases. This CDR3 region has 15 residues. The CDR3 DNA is TGTGCCAGCAGCTTAGCGGGGGGAAACACCGGGGAGCTGTTTTTT. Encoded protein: CASSLAGGNTGELFF.

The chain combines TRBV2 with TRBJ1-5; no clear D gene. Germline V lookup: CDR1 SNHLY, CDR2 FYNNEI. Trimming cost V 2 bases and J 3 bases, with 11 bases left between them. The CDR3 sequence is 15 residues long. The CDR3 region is CASSETGKINQPQHF. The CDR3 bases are TGTGCCAGCAGTGAAACGGGGAAGATCAATCAGCCCCAGCATTTT. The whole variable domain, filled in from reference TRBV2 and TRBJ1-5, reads EPEVTQTPSHQVTQMGQEVILRCVPISNHLYFYWYRQILGQKVEFLVSFYNNEISEKSEIFDDQFSVERPDGSNFTLKIRSTKLEDSAMYFCASSETGKINQPQHFGDGTRLSIL.

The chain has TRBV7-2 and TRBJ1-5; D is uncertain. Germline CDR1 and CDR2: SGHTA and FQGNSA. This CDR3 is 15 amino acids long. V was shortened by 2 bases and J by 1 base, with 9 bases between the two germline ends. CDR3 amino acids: CASSLLGGSNQPQHF. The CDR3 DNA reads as TGTGCCAGCAGCTTACTTGGAGGGAGCAATCAGCCCCAGCATTTT.

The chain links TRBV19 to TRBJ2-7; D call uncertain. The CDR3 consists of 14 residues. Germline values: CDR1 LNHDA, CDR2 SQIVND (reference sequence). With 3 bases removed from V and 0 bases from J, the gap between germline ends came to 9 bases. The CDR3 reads CASSISEISYEQYF. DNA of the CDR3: TGTGCCAGTAGTATTTCAGAAATCTCCTACGAGCAGTACTTC. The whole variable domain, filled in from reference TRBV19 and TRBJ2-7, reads DGGITQSPKYLFRKEGQNVTLSCEQNLNHDAMYWYRQDPGQGLRLIYYSQIVNDFQKGDIAEGYSVSREKKESFPLTVTSAQKNPTAFYLCASSISEISYEQYFGPGTRLTVT.

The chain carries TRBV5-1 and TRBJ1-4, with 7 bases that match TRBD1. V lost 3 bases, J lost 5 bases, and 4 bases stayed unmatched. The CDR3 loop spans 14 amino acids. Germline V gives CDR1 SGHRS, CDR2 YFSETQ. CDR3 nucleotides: TGCGCCAGCAGCTCGGGACAGACAAATGAAAAACTGTTTTTT. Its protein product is CASSSGQTNEKLFF.

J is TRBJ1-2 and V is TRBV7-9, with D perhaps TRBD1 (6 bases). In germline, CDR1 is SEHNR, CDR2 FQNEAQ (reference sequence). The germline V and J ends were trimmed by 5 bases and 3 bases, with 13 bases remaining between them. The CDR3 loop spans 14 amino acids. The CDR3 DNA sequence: TGTGCCAGCAGCGACCTACAGGGCTACTATGGCTACACCTTC. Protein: CASSDLQGYYGYTF.

CDR3 in amino acids: CASSYSGGPYTGELFF. The CDR3 nucleotides read TGTGCCAGCAGTTACTCGGGGGGGCCTTACACCGGGGAGCTGTTTTTT. This chain links TRBV6-5 with TRBJ2-2; possible D gene TRBD2, 7 bases. This CDR3 comprises 16 residues. Germline CDR1 reads MNHEY; CDR2 reads SVGAGI. V lost 0 bases, J lost 3 bases, and 11 bases lay in between.

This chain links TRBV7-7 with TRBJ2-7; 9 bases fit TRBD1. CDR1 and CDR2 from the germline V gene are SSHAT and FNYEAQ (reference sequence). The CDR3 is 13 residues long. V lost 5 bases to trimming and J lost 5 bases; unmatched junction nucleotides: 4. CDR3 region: CASSLDRGHEQYF. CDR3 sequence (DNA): TGTGCCAGCAGCCTGGACAGGGGCCACGAGCAGTACTTC.